This T cell receptor beta chain came from a study of T cell changes during pregnancy in multiple sclerosis. Produced via immunoSEQ multiplex PCR; TCRdb's table is partial and in-frame only. The sample lists 30,000 to 45,000 clones; around 91% were seen once. There are a few counts of this clone. CDR1 is SGHRS, CDR2 YFSETQ, per germline. Deletions cut 4 bases from V and 0 bases from J, with 21 bases between. The CDR3 is 18 residues long. This chain joins TRBV5-1 and TRBJ2-3, with TRBD1 as a possible D gene (6 bases). This TCR derives from a female donor in good health, enrolled as a control in a pregnancy study. The sample consisted of CD4+ T cells from peripheral blood mononuclear cells, taken in the second trimester of pregnancy. CDR3 residues: CASSPHPNRALSTDTQYF. The CDR3 coding sequence is TGCGCCAGCAGCCCGCACCCTAACAGGGCTCTGAGCACAGATACGCAGTATTTT.